This T cell receptor beta chain was retrieved from a study of T cell repertoires in cytomegalovirus infection. Study details: From public TCR beta signatures came an indication of both CMV infection and matching HLA type.

Findings of the study overall: The response measured ex vivo was dominated by TCR beta clonotypes (HLA-C-restricted and CMV-specific).

A note on this clonotype: Antigen unknown. A read error may be the cause here, since a much bigger clone is one base away.

From the reads, TCRdb called clonotypes with MiXCR, one entry per CDR3 protein. The sample gives approximately 750,000 distinct CDR3 sequences, under 40% of which show up once; more than 2.5% is in the top ten. The specimen was PBMCs. The receptor's source is a human donor in good health (CMV status not recorded). Some clones in this sample may be carry-over from other donors' samples.

CDR3 DNA: TGTGCCAGCAGCTTGGGACTCACCTTGGTCGGTGAAAAACAGTTTTTT. This encodes CASSLGLTLVGEKQFF. The V call is TRBV5-5, the J call TRBJ1-4, with unresolved D. The CDR3 runs to 16 residues. From germline, CDR1 is SGHKS and CDR2 YYEKEE (reference sequence).